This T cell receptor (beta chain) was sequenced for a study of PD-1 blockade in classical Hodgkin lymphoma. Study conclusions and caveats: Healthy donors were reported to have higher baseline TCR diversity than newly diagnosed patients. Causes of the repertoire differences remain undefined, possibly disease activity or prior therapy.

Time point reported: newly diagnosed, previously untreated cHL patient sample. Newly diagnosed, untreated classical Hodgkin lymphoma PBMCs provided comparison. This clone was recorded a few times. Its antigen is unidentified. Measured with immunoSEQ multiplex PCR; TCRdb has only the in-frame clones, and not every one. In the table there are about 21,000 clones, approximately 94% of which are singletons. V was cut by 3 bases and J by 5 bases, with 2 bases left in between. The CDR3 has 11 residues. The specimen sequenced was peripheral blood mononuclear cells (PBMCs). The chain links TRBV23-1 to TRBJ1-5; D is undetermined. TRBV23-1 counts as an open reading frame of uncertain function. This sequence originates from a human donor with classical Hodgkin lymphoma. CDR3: CASSHDQPQHF. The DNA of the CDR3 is TGCGCCAGCAGTCACGATCAGCCCCAGCATTTT.